These T cell receptor beta chains were read from a single sample in a study of cytomegalovirus exposure and HLA in healthy donors. The protocol was immunoSEQ multiplex PCR, while the TCRdb copy is restricted to in-frame clones and leaves out a portion. There are about 200,000 clones in the sample; roughly 13% occur only once, and over 6.5% lies in the top ten. Sequenced material: PBMCs. The receptor set was obtained from a man aged 50 to 59 in good health and CMV-seropositive. CDR3s include the opening cysteine and the closing phenylalanine or tryptophan. The D gene is left open where the match is weak. Clone size is shown for a subset of rows, as once, few, many or a class of expanded clone.

size	V	J	D	CDR3	DNA
few	TRBV5-1	TRBJ2-3	TRBD2	CASSQTSGVSDTQYF	TGCGCCAGCAGCCAGACTAGCGGGGTCTCAGATACGCAGTATTTT
few	TRBV18	TRBJ1-2	-	CASSPGAYGYTF	TGTGCCAGCTCACCAGGGGCCTATGGCTACACCTTC
few	TRBV11-3	TRBJ2-6	-	CASSPESGANVLTF	TGTGCCAGCAGCCCGGAGTCTGGGGCCAACGTCCTGACTTTC
-	TRBV5-4	TRBJ1-2	TRBD1	CASSPDRGDGYTF	TGTGCCAGCAGTCCCGACAGGGGCGATGGCTACACCTTC
-	TRBV5-4	TRBJ2-5	TRBD2	CASSLVTSGVETQYF	TGTGCCAGCAGCTTGGTGACTAGCGGGGTTGAGACCCAGTACTTC
-	TRBV28	TRBJ2-2	TRBD1	CAGRQGGDTGELFF	TGTGCCGGGAGACAGGGGGGCGACACCGGGGAGCTGTTTTTT
few	TRBV6-1	TRBJ2-7	-	CASSEGATSEQYF	TGTGCCAGCAGTGAAGGGGCAACAAGCGAGCAGTACTTC
few	TRBV6-5	TRBJ1-2	-	CASSYSTEYGYTF	TGTGCCAGCAGTTACTCGACAGAATATGGCTACACCTTC
-	TRBV19	TRBJ1-2	-	CASNSDSYGYTF	TGTGCCAGTAATTCGGACAGTTATGGCTACACCTTC
few	TRBV27	TRBJ2-2	TRBD1	CASRAGQVNTGELFF	TGTGCCAGCAGGGCAGGACAGGTTAACACCGGGGAGCTGTTTTTT
few	TRBV15	TRBJ2-1	-	CATSSAGNNEQFF	TGTGCCACCAGCAGTGCCGGGAACAATGAGCAGTTCTTC
few	TRBV7-2	TRBJ2-2	-	CASGIEGAGELFF	TGTGCCAGCGGCATCGAAGGAGCCGGGGAGCTGTTTTTT
-	TRBV5-5	TRBJ1-5	-	CASSSLQATDQPQHF	TGTGCCAGCAGCTCCTTACAGGCGACTGATCAGCCCCAGCATTTT
-	TRBV30	TRBJ1-1	TRBD1	CAWRTTGRVTEAFF	TGTGCCTGGAGAACGACAGGGCGGGTCACTGAAGCTTTCTTT
-	TRBV11-3	TRBJ1-1	-	CASSLDRGEAFF	TGTGCCAGCAGCTTAGATCGCGGTGAAGCTTTCTTT
few	TRBV2	TRBJ1-6	-	CASSEGKGNSPLHF	TGTGCCAGCAGTGAAGGGAAGGGGAATTCACCCCTCCACTTT
few	TRBV7-8	TRBJ2-5	-	CASSPQVRETQYF	TGTGCCAGCAGCCCCCAGGTTCGGGAGACCCAGTACTTC
few	TRBV2	TRBJ1-2	-	CASSADSTTF	TGTGCCAGCAGTGCTGACAGTACCACCTTC
few	TRBV6-5	TRBJ1-4	-	CASSKDRINEKLFF	TGTGCCAGCAGTAAGGACAGAATTAATGAAAAACTGTTTTTT
-	TRBV4-3	TRBJ2-2	TRBD1	CASRWDRGTGELFF	TGCGCCAGCCGGTGGGACAGGGGCACCGGGGAGCTGTTTTTT
-	TRBV18	TRBJ1-2	TRBD1	CASSTGGNYGYTF	TGTGCCAGCTCGACAGGGGGTAACTATGGCTACACCTTC
few	TRBV7-9	TRBJ2-5	TRBD1	CASSFQGASQETQYF	TGTGCCAGCAGTTTCCAGGGGGCCAGCCAAGAGACCCAGTACTTC
-	TRBV19	TRBJ2-1	TRBD2	CALPRTSYNEQFF	TGTGCCTTACCCAGGACTAGCTACAATGAGCAGTTCTTC
few	TRBV7-9	TRBJ2-7	-	CASSPWRVSEQYF	TGTGCCAGCAGCCCCTGGCGGGTTAGCGAGCAGTACTTC
-	TRBV9	TRBJ2-5	-	CASSLWGEETQYF	TGTGCCAGCAGCCTGTGGGGGGAAGAGACCCAGTACTTC
few	TRBV7-2	TRBJ2-2	-	CASSPYRGGGGELFF	TGTGCCAGCAGCCCTTACAGGGGAGGTGGCGGGGAGCTGTTTTTT
-	TRBV9	TRBJ2-2	TRBD1	CASSVLDRSGELFF	TGTGCCAGCAGCGTGCTGGACAGGAGTGGGGAGCTGTTTTTT
many	TRBV11-3	TRBJ1-6	-	CASSLSTGNSPLHF	TGTGCCAGCAGCTTGTCTACAGGGAATTCACCCCTCCACTTT
-	TRBV19	TRBJ1-3	-	CASSSGGGALSGNTIYF	TGTGCCAGTAGTTCGGGCGGGGGGGCCCTGTCTGGAAACACCATATATTTT
-	TRBV9	TRBJ2-1	TRBD2	CASTAGGPVNEQFF	TGTGCCAGCACGGCGGGGGGGCCGGTCAATGAGCAGTTCTTC
-	TRBV25-1	TRBJ1-1	-	CASSEYRNTEAFF	TGTGCCAGCAGTGAATATAGAAACACTGAAGCTTTCTTT
-	TRBV2	TRBJ1-1	-	CASSEVSLNTEAFF	TGTGCCAGCAGTGAAGTCAGTCTGAACACTGAAGCTTTCTTT
-	TRBV5-4	TRBJ2-1	TRBD2	CASSPGTSGGYNEQFF	TGTGCCAGCAGCCCGGGGACTAGCGGGGGTTACAATGAGCAGTTCTTC
few	TRBV5-4	TRBJ2-5	TRBD2	CASSPGGLETQYF	TGTGCCAGCAGCCCGGGGGGGCTCGAGACCCAGTACTTC
few	TRBV5-1	TRBJ2-5	TRBD1	CASSLALGQGRETQYF	TGCGCCAGCAGCTTGGCCCTCGGACAGGGGAGGGAGACCCAGTACTTC
-	TRBV11-2	TRBJ1-1	-	CASSPEWGRTEAFF	TGTGCCAGCAGCCCCGAGTGGGGGCGCACTGAAGCTTTCTTT
-	TRBV10-1	TRBJ2-5	TRBD1	CASSESRGGPGETQYF	TGCGCCAGCAGTGAGTCAAGAGGGGGCCCAGGAGAGACCCAGTACTTC
-	TRBV5-8	TRBJ1-4	TRBD1	CASSSTGQGHEKLFF	TGTGCCAGCAGCTCCACGGGACAGGGACACGAAAAACTGTTTTTT
few	TRBV2	TRBJ2-7	TRBD1	CASSAAWQGAYEQYF	TGTGCCAGCAGTGCTGCTTGGCAGGGGGCCTACGAGCAGTACTTC
few	TRBV18	TRBJ2-1	TRBD1	CASSWTGSISSYNEQFF	TGTGCCAGCTCCTGGACAGGGTCAATTAGCTCCTACAATGAGCAGTTCTTC
few	TRBV2	TRBJ1-6	-	CASSEQGHNSPLHF	TGTGCCAGCAGTGAACAGGGCCATAATTCACCCCTCCACTTT
-	TRBV28	TRBJ2-2	TRBD2	CASRAAGGRNTGELFF	TGTGCCAGCAGAGCGGCGGGGGGGAGGAACACCGGGGAGCTGTTTTTT
few	TRBV5-1	TRBJ2-2	-	CASSLVATGELFF	TGCGCCAGCAGCTTGGTGGCCACCGGGGAGCTGTTTTTT
-	TRBV6-1	TRBJ1-5	-	CASSLSPGQPQHF	TGTGCCAGCAGCCTTTCGCCCGGTCAGCCCCAGCATTTT
-	TRBV7-9	TRBJ2-7	-	CASSQTNYEQYF	TGTGCCAGCAGCCAGACTAACTACGAGCAGTACTTC
few	TRBV11-3	TRBJ2-6	TRBD2	CASSSGRGAGANVLTF	TGTGCCAGCAGCTCCGGGCGGGGGGCTGGGGCCAACGTCCTGACTTTC
medium-sized	TRBV19	TRBJ1-6	TRBD1	CASTFGQGASPLHF	TGTGCCAGTACCTTCGGACAGGGGGCCTCACCCCTCCACTTT
-	TRBV15	TRBJ2-1	TRBD2	CATSRGRGTSGNEQFF	TGTGCCACCAGCAGAGGGAGGGGCACTAGCGGGAATGAGCAGTTCTTC